The clone carrying this T cell receptor beta chain was counted between two and nine times. Germline V gives CDR1 LNHDA, CDR2 SQIVND (reference sequence). Between the trimmed V and J ends, which lost 3 bases and 4 bases, there was a span of 18 bases. The CDR3 is 16 residues long. The assay was immunoSEQ multiplex PCR, and TCRdb's table has in-frame clones only and misses some. The data show under 20,000 clones, around 81% seen once. The sample comes from a study of preoperative IRX-2 immunotherapy in early breast cancer. Treatment indicated: preoperative locoregional IRX-2 cytokine immunotherapy. Samples came from a phase Ib trial of preoperative locoregional IRX-2 cytokine immunotherapy.

The sample here was lymph node tissue, taken after IRX-2 immunotherapy. This chain connects TRBV19 to TRBJ1-1; D may be TRBD1 (5 bases). This receptor was taken from a human donor with breast cancer. This chain's CDR3 is CASSIQPGRLGTEAFF. CDR3 nucleotide sequence: TGTGCCAGTAGTATTCAACCAGGGCGGTTGGGCACTGAAGCTTTCTTT.